This T cell receptor (beta chain) is from a study of beta chain features in type 1 diabetes. Study-level points and caveats: Type 1 diabetes patients showed a moderate but significant shortening of TCRB CDR3s in all four CD4+ subsets.

Note on this clone: The antigen is not known.

TCRB transcripts that were expressed got sequenced, as all of the isolated RNA had been reverse transcribed. It was found that naive, central memory and regulatory T cell samples averaged around 3.5 million reads. Sequencing was performed with immunoSEQ multiplex PCR; in TCRdb, only in-frame clones are kept and a portion is missing. The data show some 660,000 clones, around 15% seen once. The J segment lost 3 bases and the V segment lost 5 bases, leaving 4 bases of the junction unmatched. The CDR3 runs to 13 residues. Germline V gene data show CDR1 as SGHTA and CDR2 as FQGNSA. Sequencing was done on a sample of naive CD4+ T cells from blood. The sequence was collected from a man between 18 and 35 years old with type 1 diabetes. The chain employs TRBV7-2 and TRBJ2-7; TRBD2 aligns across 7 bases. The CDR3 loop is CASSPWTSYEQYF. In nucleotides, the CDR3 is TGTGCCAGCAGCCCCTGGACTAGCTACGAGCAGTACTTC. Together with reference TRBV7-2 and TRBJ2-7, the CDR3 gives the full variable domain: GAGVSQSPSNKVTEKGKDVELRCDPISGHTALYWYRQSLGQGLEFLIYFQGNSAPDKSGLPSDRFSAERTGGSVSTLTIQRTQQEDSAVYLCASSPWTSYEQYFGPGTRLTVT.